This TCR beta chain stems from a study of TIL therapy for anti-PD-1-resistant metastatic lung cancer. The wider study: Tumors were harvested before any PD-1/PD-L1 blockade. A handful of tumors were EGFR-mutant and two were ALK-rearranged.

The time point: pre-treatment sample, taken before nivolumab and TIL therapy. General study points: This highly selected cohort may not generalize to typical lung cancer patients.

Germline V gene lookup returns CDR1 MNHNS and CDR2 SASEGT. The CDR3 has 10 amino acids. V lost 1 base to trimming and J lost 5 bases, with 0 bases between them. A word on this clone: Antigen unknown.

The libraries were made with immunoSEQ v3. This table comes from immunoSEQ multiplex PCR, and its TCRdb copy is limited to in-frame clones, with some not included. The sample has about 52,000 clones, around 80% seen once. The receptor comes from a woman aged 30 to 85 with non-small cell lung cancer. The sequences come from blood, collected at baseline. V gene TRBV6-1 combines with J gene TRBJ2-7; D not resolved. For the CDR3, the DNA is TGTGCCAGCAGTGAAGACGAGCAGTACTTC. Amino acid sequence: CASSEDEQYF.